The text below deals with one TCR beta chain. The antigen it recognizes is unknown. There are no base qualities to consult, and no much larger clone falls within one base. The trial excluded patients who had a history of autoimmune disease or who were on systemic immunosuppression. Peripheral blood for TCR sequencing was collected from all dose cohorts at baseline, on cycle 4 day 1, and on cycle 7 day 1. Samples were obtained from an open-label, multicenter, first-in-human phase I dose-escalation trial of ivuxolimab. The trial enrolled adults with locally advanced or metastatic head and neck squamous cell, hepatocellular, melanoma or renal cell carcinoma. Before TCR sequencing, CD4+ T cells and CD8+ T cells from peripheral blood were sorted into separate populations. In the germline V gene, CDR1 corresponds to SGHDT and CDR2 to YYEEEE. The junction shows trimming of 0 bases on V and 3 bases on J, and the gene matches do not reach 5 bases of it. The CDR3 contains 15 residues, cysteine and phenylalanine counted. Only the CDR3 region is kept as DNA, spanning 45 bases read in frame from base 1.

The data belong to a study of OX40 agonist ivuxolimab in advanced cancers. In terms of the full investigation: Ivuxolimab was a fully human IgG2 agonistic monoclonal antibody targeting the costimulatory receptor OX40 (CD134). Intravenous ivuxolimab was administered to patients every 2 weeks at six dose levels: 0.01, 0.1, 0.3, 1.5, 3 and 10 mg/kg. Of the approximately 53 patients in dose escalation, 19 had hepatocellular carcinoma, some 15 had melanoma, 9 had renal cell carcinoma and 9 had head and neck cancer. The dose-escalation cohort was over 70% male with a mean age of approximately 60 years, ranging from about 23 to 85. Patients were allowed to have had prior anti-PD-1, anti-PD-L1 or anti-CTLA-4 therapy, and approximately 40% of the dose-escalation patients had previously received checkpoint inhibitors. Partial responses were achieved by three dose-escalation patients, of whom one had hepatocellular carcinoma and two had cutaneous melanoma. Peripheral TCRbeta sequencing was intended to test whether TCR sequence diversity was altered and clonal T-cell expansion was caused by ivuxolimab. The paper describes the monotherapy dose-escalation part (N of about 52 patients) of the phase I trial of ivuxolimab.

Points the paper makes about the study in general: In the 0.1-3.0 mg/kg groups, partial responders were among the patients with the lowest normalized peripheral clonal expansion, particularly in CD8+ T cells. After ivuxolimab, CD8+ T cells had more expanded clones than CD4+ T cells on average. The antigen specificity of the peripheral T cells that underwent clonal expansion was not determined. Low levels of normalized T-cell clonal expansion were also shown by some nonresponding patients. At doses of 0.1 to 3.0 mg/kg, clonal expansion of both CD4+ and CD8+ T cells in blood was seen between baseline and week 6.

Genomic DNA was extracted from sorted cells for sequencing of the TCRbeta CDR3 region. TCRbeta CDR3 regions were sequenced using the immunoSEQ Assay. The table was pulled from immuneACCESS by TCRdb, which kept in-frame rearrangements only. Such tables lose some clones; where checked, under half of the loss comes from unresolved V genes, and the rest has no known cause. The sample contains 52,000 or so clones, 70% to 90% of them found a single time. 2.8% of the sample comes from the top ten. The source of this sequence is an adult with an advanced solid tumor such as melanoma, head and neck, liver or kidney cancer. The sample here was CD4+ or CD8+ T cells sorted from blood, taken in a trial of the OX40 agonist ivuxolimab. The rearrangement combines TRBV5-6 with TRBJ1-2; the central 7 bases match TRBD1. The nucleotide sequence is given as TGTGCCAGCAGCTTGGAGGAGGGGGCCGACTATGGCTACACCTTC. The translation is CASSLEEGADYGYTF.